This T cell receptor (beta chain) originates from a study of cytomegalovirus exposure and HLA in healthy donors. Study overall: For the roughly 400 genotyped donors, roughly 81% fell within the Caucasian-associated ancestry cluster. Whole-study results and caveats: Reportedly, cytomegalovirus status was diagnosed with high sensitivity and specificity. Cytomegalovirus-associated TCR beta chains were listed, numbering under 200.

The CDR3 extends over 15 amino acids. V lost 5 bases and J 2 bases, leaving 16 bases between the germline ends. Germline-derived CDR1 and CDR2 are MNHEY and SMNVEV (reference sequence). The PCR was carried out with 60 Vbeta primers and 13 Jbeta primers. The method was immunoSEQ multiplex PCR; TCRdb's version includes in-frame clones alone and lacks a portion of them. The sample carries over 150,000 clones, 80% recorded once. Healthy individuals who donated bone marrow served as the donors. In regard to this clone: Its antigen remains unidentified.

The sequencing input was PBMCs. The rearrangement links TRBV27 to TRBJ2-7; TRBD1 might be the D (7 bases). This receptor was taken from a man aged 25-45 years in good health and CMV-seronegative. CDR3 region: CASSRGTVPAYEQYF. CDR3 in DNA: TGTGCCAGCAGTCGGGGGACAGTCCCTGCCTACGAGCAGTACTTC.